A single sample is the source of the 18 T cell receptor beta chains below, sequenced in a study of HIV-infected patients and healthy controls. Whole blood was used without fractionation, so all unsorted peripheral T cells were included. 400 to 550 ng RNA was reverse transcribed with alpha and beta constant-region primers. Separate chain-specific third strand synthesis with multiplexing indices produced the alpha and beta libraries. TCRdb passed the 5' RACE reads through MiXCR, listing each CDR3 protein once. This table holds more than 15,000 distinct CDR3 sequences, 4.5% to 5.5% found once. The sequenced sample was blood. These receptors were obtained from an adult in good health.

This clonotype is judged medium-sized. J is TRBJ2-5 and V is TRBV28; D not resolved. Trimming pared 7 bases from V and 4 bases from J, leaving 7 bases between. In germline, CDR1 is MDHEN, CDR2 SYDVKM. The CDR3 consists of 11 residues. The CDR3 DNA reads as TGTGCCAGCACCTCCTTAGAGACCCAGTACTTC. Its protein product is CASTSLETQYF.

This clonotype appeared many times. The chain has TRBV4-2 and TRBJ2-7; D might be TRBD1 or TRBD2, each matching 5 bases. Trimming removed 1 base from V and 6 bases from J, with 13 bases in between. The CDR3 has 14 residues. Germline values: CDR1 LGHNA, CDR2 YNFKEQ. DNA of the CDR3: TGTGCCAGCAGCCAAGCCGGGACCTTTGGCGAGCAGTACTTC. It yields the protein CASSQAGTFGEQYF.

This clonotype showed up many times. The chain joins TRBV4-3 to TRBJ2-6; TRBD2 matches 8 bases. Per the germline V gene, CDR1 is LGHNA and CDR2 is YSLEER. This CDR3 is 19 amino acids long. The V segment lost 0 bases and the J segment 4 bases; nucleotides outside the gene matches: 11. The CDR3 here is CASSQDWRGVVPGANVLTF. CDR3 in DNA: TGCGCCAGCAGCCAAGATTGGCGGGGGGTGGTTCCGGGGGCCAACGTCCTGACTTTC.

By proportion, this clonotype is medium-sized (0.01 to 0.1%). This chain joins TRBV6-6 and TRBJ1-2; TRBD1 aligns across 7 bases. The V and J ends lost 10 bases and 4 bases, in that order; junction bases with no gene match: 3. Germline V gives CDR1 MNHNY, CDR2 SVGAGI (reference sequence). This CDR3 has 11 amino acids. The CDR3 spells CATQGGYGYTF. As DNA, the CDR3 is TGTGCCACCCAGGGGGGCTATGGCTACACCTTC.

Relative to its sample, this clonotype is medium-sized. The gene calls are TRBV4-3 and TRBJ2-7; D unclear. V was cut by 0 bases and J by 9 bases, with 15 bases left in between. The CDR3 has 14 amino acids. Germline CDR1 is LGHNA and CDR2 is YSLEER. The CDR3 spells CASSQDPGLGVQYF. In DNA, the CDR3 is TGCGCCAGCAGCCAAGATCCCGGGCTTGGAGTGCAGTACTTC.

This clonotype showed up many times. V and J are TRBV12-3 or TRBV12-4 and TRBJ2-5, with D possibly TRBD1 on 7 matching bases. CDR3 length: 15 amino acids. V was clipped by 4 bases and J by 6 bases, with 18 bases between them. The CDR3 region has the DNA TGTGCCAGCAGTTCCAGGGGGGCCGCTTTAAAGACCCAGTACTTC. The encoded protein is CASSSRGAALKTQYF.

Sample share makes this clonotype medium-sized. This chain uses TRBV7-6 with TRBJ1-1, with 7 positions matching TRBD1. The length of the CDR3 is 14 residues. The V gene's germline CDR1 is SGHVS and CDR2 FNYEAQ. V lost 4 bases and J lost 2; bases outside the gene matches: 4. CDR3 sequence (DNA): TGTGCCAGCAGCTCCGGACAGGAAAACACTGAAGCTTTCTTT. Translated: CASSSGQENTEAFF.

At least ten counts were recorded for this clonotype. The chain is built from TRBV5-5 and TRBJ2-7; weak D call: TRBD1 (6 bases). Trimming took off 3 bases at V and 2 bases at J, with 15 bases between the two ends. CDR1 is SGHKS, CDR2 YYEKEE, per germline (reference sequence). The CDR3 runs to 15 residues. The CDR3 region has the DNA TGTGCCAGCAGCTCCCTCACAGGGTCACCCTACGAGCAGTACTTC. Its protein is CASSSLTGSPYEQYF.

The rearrangement joins TRBV6-5 to TRBJ2-4, with TRBD1 matching 7 bases. V dropped 2 bases and J dropped 2; count of bases not matched to a gene: 3. Germline CDR1 is MNHEY and CDR2 is SVGAGI. The CDR3 extends over 15 amino acids. CDR3 sequence: CASSYGDSTKNIQYF. In nucleotides, the CDR3 is TGTGCCAGCAGTTACGGGGACAGCACCAAAAACATTCAGTACTTC.

The V and J genes are TRBV29-1 and TRBJ1-1; the D is unclear. Deletions cut 1 base from V and 1 base from J, with 10 bases between. In germline, CDR1 is SQVTM, CDR2 ANQGSEA. This CDR3 contains 14 residues. This CDR3 reads CSVEGLSANTEAFF. In DNA, the CDR3 is TGCAGCGTTGAAGGCCTATCCGCGAACACTGAAGCTTTCTTT. Looking up the rest from reference TRBV29-1 and TRBJ1-1 gives the full variable domain: SAVISQKPSRDICQRGTSLTIQCQVDSQVTMMFWYRQQPGQSLTLIATANQGSEATYESGFVIDKFPISRPNLTFSTLTVSNMSPEDSSIYLCSVEGLSANTEAFFGQGTRLTVV.

This clonotype was recorded only once. The chain has TRBV20-1 and TRBJ1-1; 12 bases align to TRBD1. The CDR3 covers 13 residues. The V and J ends lost 4 bases and 11 bases, in that order; junction bases with no gene match: 8. CDR1 is DFQATT, CDR2 SNEGSKA, per germline (reference sequence). CDR3 in amino acids: CSATQGQGAWAFF. The CDR3 DNA reads TGCAGTGCTACCCAGGGACAGGGGGCTTGGGCTTTCTTT.

There are many counts of this clonotype. The chain's CDR3 is CATSDGRDYNEQFF. CDR3 bases: TGTGCCACCAGTGATGGCAGAGACTACAATGAGCAGTTCTTC. The genes are TRBV24-1 and TRBJ2-1; D not resolved. V was cut by 3 bases and J by 3 bases, with 8 bases left in between. Germline CDR1 reads KGHDR; CDR2 reads SFDVKD. There are 14 residues in the CDR3.

Many counts were recorded for this clonotype. The rearrangement joins TRBV11-2 to TRBJ2-3; D unresolved. CDR3 length equals 12 residues. CDR1 and CDR2 from the germline V gene are SGHAT and FQNNGV. Trimming pared 1 base from V and 5 bases from J, leaving 4 bases between. The DNA of the CDR3 is TGTGCCAGCAGCTTAGCTGGAGATACGCAGTATTTT. Protein: CASSLAGDTQYF.

This clonotype has ten or more counts. This chain uses TRBV12-3 or TRBV12-4 with TRBJ1-3, with 9 bases matching TRBD1. This CDR3 contains 15 residues. The trim removed 5 bases at V and 4 bases at J, leaving 6 bases unmatched. The DNA for the CDR3 is TGTGCCAGCAGTGCGACAGGGGGTTCAGGAAACACCATATATTTT. Protein: CASSATGGSGNTIYF.

This clonotype appeared many times. This sequence joins TRBV7-9 and TRBJ2-3, with D unresolved. Trimming pared 3 bases from V and 6 bases from J, leaving 7 bases between. The CDR3 is 12 residues long. The germline CDR1 and CDR2 sequences are SEHNR and FQNEAQ (reference sequence). This chain's CDR3 is CASSFSRDTQYF. Written as DNA, the CDR3 is TGTGCCAGCAGCTTCTCGAGGGATACGCAGTATTTT.

This clonotype was counted many times. This chain links TRBV6-2 or TRBV6-3 with TRBJ2-7; D unclear. The V gene's germline CDR1 is MNHEY and CDR2 SVGEGT. CDR3 length equals 12 residues. V was shortened by 7 bases and J by 6 bases, with 13 bases between the two germline ends. This CDR3 is CASTARNREQYF. The CDR3 DNA reads TGTGCCAGCACTGCCCGGAATCGCGAGCAGTACTTC.

Ten or more counts support this clonotype. The rearrangement uses TRBV27 and TRBJ2-7, with D possibly TRBD2 on 6 matching bases. This CDR3 has 13 residues. Trimming removed 8 bases from V and 6 bases from J, with 17 bases in between. Germline values: CDR1 MNHEY, CDR2 SMNVEV (reference sequence). CDR3 loop: CASRRDGLTEQYF. CDR3 in DNA: TGTGCCAGCCGAAGGGACGGACTAACCGAGCAGTACTTC.

This clonotype has at least ten counts. V gene TRBV18 combines with J gene TRBJ2-7, with D possibly being TRBD2 (6 bases). Between the trimmed V and J ends, which lost 5 bases and 1 base, there was a span of 9 bases. Germline assignment: CDR1 KGHSH and CDR2 LQKENI. The CDR3 extends over 13 amino acids. The CDR3 region has the DNA TGTGCCAGCTCAGTCGGGGGTTCCTACGAGCAGTACTTC. This sequence encodes CASSVGGSYEQYF.